The 2 T cell receptor beta chains presented below share a single source sample, sequenced in a study of glioma-infiltrating T cells after dendritic cell vaccination. Clones were sequenced by immunoSEQ multiplex PCR, and TCRdb holds only the in-frame ones, with some missing. The sample records 49,000 or so clones, about 85% being singletons. The sample here was blood, taken before dendritic cell vaccination. The receptors were sampled from a human donor with glioblastoma.

The chain joins TRBV19 to TRBJ1-3, with a possible D match to TRBD1 (6 bases). The V end lost 10 bases, the J end lost 2 bases, and 12 bases lay between the germline ends. The CDR3 runs 13 residues. Germline V gene data show CDR1 as LNHDA and CDR2 as SQIVND (reference sequence). The CDR3 loop reads CATAQGTGNTIYF. The CDR3 DNA follows: TGTGCCACCGCGCAGGGGACTGGAAACACCATATATTTT.

This rearrangement joins TRBV9 to TRBJ2-1; 8 positions agree with TRBD2. Germline V gene lookup returns CDR1 SGDLS and CDR2 YYNGEE. The CDR3 contains 16 residues. V trimming: 0 bases; J trimming: 3 bases; junction bases outside the gene matches: 5. The CDR3: CASSVAGGAIYNEQFF. CDR3 nucleotides: TGTGCCAGCAGCGTAGCGGGGGGGGCGATCTACAATGAGCAGTTCTTC.